A selection of T cell receptor beta chains follows, all from one sample in a study of cytomegalovirus exposure and HLA in healthy donors. Using immunoSEQ multiplex PCR, the repertoire was profiled, and TCRdb retains in-frame clones only, with some absent. Of around 64,000 clones in the sample, 55% to 70% were seen once. Sequencing was performed on PBMCs. The receptors come from a woman in her forties or fifties in good health and CMV-seronegative. Both conserved end residues are part of each CDR3. Each record gives: V gene, clone size, J gene, D gene, CDR3 DNA, CDR3 protein. The D gene is left open where the match is weak. Clone size is shown for a subset of rows, as once, few, many or a class of expanded clone.

V gene: TRBV19
clone size: -
J gene: TRBJ2-7
D gene: -
CDR3 DNA: TGTGCCAGCGGGGTCGCCTACGAGCAGTACTTC
CDR3 protein: CASGVAYEQYF

V gene: TRBV6-5
clone size: -
J gene: TRBJ1-3
D gene: -
CDR3 DNA: TGTGCCAGCAGCCTCCAGGCCCCCTCTGGAAACACCATATATTTT
CDR3 protein: CASSLQAPSGNTIYF

V gene: TRBV7-2
clone size: once
J gene: TRBJ2-7
D gene: TRBD2
CDR3 DNA: TGTGCCAGCAGGCTACTAGCGGGAAAAGACGAGCAGTACTTC
CDR3 protein: CASRLLAGKDEQYF

V gene: TRBV7-2
clone size: -
J gene: TRBJ2-4
D gene: -
CDR3 DNA: TGTGCCAGCAGCCCGGCTAGTTACATTCAGTACTTC
CDR3 protein: CASSPASYIQYF

V gene: TRBV7-9
clone size: -
J gene: TRBJ2-1
D gene: TRBD1
CDR3 DNA: TGTGCCAGCAGCTACAACCCAGGACAGGGGGAGCAGTTCTTC
CDR3 protein: CASSYNPGQGEQFF

V gene: TRBV2
clone size: -
J gene: TRBJ1-6
D gene: TRBD1
CDR3 DNA: TGTGCCAGCAGTGGGGACAGCTCACCCCTCCACTTT
CDR3 protein: CASSGDSSPLHF

V gene: TRBV6-5
clone size: -
J gene: TRBJ2-3
D gene: TRBD2
CDR3 DNA: TGTGCCAGCAGACCGACTAGCGGGAACACAGATACGCAGTATTTT
CDR3 protein: CASRPTSGNTDTQYF

V gene: TRBV27
clone size: -
J gene: TRBJ1-5
D gene: -
CDR3 DNA: TGTGCCAGCAGTCCTCAGGCGCATCAGCCCCAGCATTTT
CDR3 protein: CASSPQAHQPQHF

V gene: TRBV16
clone size: -
J gene: TRBJ2-3
D gene: -
CDR3 DNA: TGTGCCAGCAGCCAAGGCCAGGCAAGCCTAGATACGCAGTATTTT
CDR3 protein: CASSQGQASLDTQYF

V gene: TRBV4-3
clone size: few
J gene: TRBJ1-2
D gene: -
CDR3 DNA: TGCGCCAGCAGCCAAGACTCTAGGACAGCATTCGGCTACACCTTC
CDR3 protein: CASSQDSRTAFGYTF

V gene: TRBV28
clone size: -
J gene: TRBJ1-2
D gene: -
CDR3 DNA: TGTGCCAGCAGTTCATCTCTATCGTTCTATGGCTACACCTTC
CDR3 protein: CASSSSLSFYGYTF

V gene: TRBV7-2
clone size: -
J gene: TRBJ2-5
D gene: TRBD2
CDR3 DNA: TGTGCCAGCAGCCTCGGACTAGCACTCACAGGGGAGACCCAGTACTTC
CDR3 protein: CASSLGLALTGETQYF

V gene: TRBV18
clone size: few
J gene: TRBJ2-1
D gene: TRBD1
CDR3 DNA: TGTGCCAGCTCACCCCGGGGGCGACAGGGGGCAAATGAGCAGTTCTTC
CDR3 protein: CASSPRGRQGANEQFF

V gene: TRBV4-3
clone size: -
J gene: TRBJ2-7
D gene: -
CDR3 DNA: TGCGCCAGCAGGCAAGGCACAGACGAGCAGTACTTC
CDR3 protein: CASRQGTDEQYF

V gene: TRBV7-9
clone size: -
J gene: TRBJ2-1
D gene: TRBD2
CDR3 DNA: TGTGCCAGCAGCTATAGCGGGTTCTCCTACAATGAGCAGTTCTTC
CDR3 protein: CASSYSGFSYNEQFF

V gene: TRBV5-1
clone size: -
J gene: TRBJ2-7
D gene: TRBD1
CDR3 DNA: TGCGCCAGCAGGCCAGGAGACAGGGGGTTCTACGAGCAGTACTTC
CDR3 protein: CASRPGDRGFYEQYF

V gene: TRBV6-6
clone size: -
J gene: TRBJ1-5
D gene: -
CDR3 DNA: TGTGCCGCCGAGAGGGAGGCTGGGGGCAATCAGCCCCAGCATTTT
CDR3 protein: CAAEREAGGNQPQHF

V gene: TRBV5-6
clone size: few
J gene: TRBJ2-7
D gene: -
CDR3 DNA: TGTGCCAGCAGCTCTTGGACTGGCTCCTACGAGCAGTACTTC
CDR3 protein: CASSSWTGSYEQYF

V gene: TRBV25-1
clone size: -
J gene: TRBJ1-2
D gene: -
CDR3 DNA: TGTGCCAGCAGTTTACCGGGGAACTATGGCTACACCTTC
CDR3 protein: CASSLPGNYGYTF

V gene: TRBV7-9
clone size: -
J gene: TRBJ1-5
D gene: -
CDR3 DNA: TGTGCCAGCAGCTTATCCCCGGGTGGCAATCAGCCCCAGCATTTT
CDR3 protein: CASSLSPGGNQPQHF

V gene: TRBV19
clone size: -
J gene: TRBJ1-1
D gene: -
CDR3 DNA: TGTGCCAGTAGGAACAGGGTTAACACTGAAGCTTTCTTT
CDR3 protein: CASRNRVNTEAFF

V gene: TRBV6-5
clone size: once
J gene: TRBJ1-1
D gene: -
CDR3 DNA: TGTGCCAGCAGTTACCCGGGTTCAGTTGAAGCTTTCTTT
CDR3 protein: CASSYPGSVEAFF

V gene: TRBV19
clone size: -
J gene: TRBJ1-1
D gene: -
CDR3 DNA: TGTGCCAGTAGTGTCGGACAGAAGAACACTGAAGCTTTCTTT
CDR3 protein: CASSVGQKNTEAFF

V gene: TRBV7-9
clone size: -
J gene: TRBJ1-3
D gene: -
CDR3 DNA: TGTGCCAGCAGTCGACCGGGGGTCTCAGAAAACACCATATATTTT
CDR3 protein: CASSRPGVSENTIYF

V gene: TRBV5-1
clone size: -
J gene: TRBJ1-3
D gene: TRBD1
CDR3 DNA: TGCGCCAGCAGCTTAAGGACAGGGGTCTTCTCTGGAAACACCATATATTTT
CDR3 protein: CASSLRTGVFSGNTIYF

V gene: TRBV6-5
clone size: few
J gene: TRBJ1-2
D gene: -
CDR3 DNA: TGTGCCAGCAGTTACTCGCCAGGGGTCGACTATGGCTACACCTTC
CDR3 protein: CASSYSPGVDYGYTF

V gene: TRBV11-3
clone size: once
J gene: TRBJ1-1
D gene: TRBD1
CDR3 DNA: TGTGCCAGCAGCTCAGGGACAGGGGAGACTGAAGCTTTCTTT
CDR3 protein: CASSSGTGETEAFF